Reported below is one TCR beta chain. Its matching antigen is unknown. The TCR beta CDR3 regions underwent amplification using RNA transcripts as the source. During a first-round RT-PCR of the TCR CDR3, the HTBI primer set was used. In TCRdb, the multiplex PCR reads were re-called with MiXCR into one record per CDR3 protein. Of hundreds of thousands of distinct CDR3 sequences listed, approximately 20% are singletons. The data derive from a study of T cells in Graves' hyperthyroidism and ophthalmopathy. The study, taken as a whole, reports: Among clonotypes expanded in thyroid above 0.001, most were also found in blood. Model output signaled ophthalmopathy a median approximately six months ahead of onset.

Germline values: CDR1 MNHNS, CDR2 SASEGT. The CDR3 runs to 18 residues. J lost 4 bases, V lost 5 bases, and 18 bases had no gene match. Fresh peripheral blood, 10 ml, yielded the PBMCs. The material sequenced was blood. The chain couples TRBV6-1 to TRBJ2-3; 7 bases fit TRBD2. The source is a middle-aged man with Graves' ophthalmopathy. This CDR3 reads CASSQRLVSLRGADTQYF. CDR3 DNA sequence: TGTGCCAGCAGTCAACGACTAGTATCACTCCGGGGGGCAGATACGCAGTATTTT.